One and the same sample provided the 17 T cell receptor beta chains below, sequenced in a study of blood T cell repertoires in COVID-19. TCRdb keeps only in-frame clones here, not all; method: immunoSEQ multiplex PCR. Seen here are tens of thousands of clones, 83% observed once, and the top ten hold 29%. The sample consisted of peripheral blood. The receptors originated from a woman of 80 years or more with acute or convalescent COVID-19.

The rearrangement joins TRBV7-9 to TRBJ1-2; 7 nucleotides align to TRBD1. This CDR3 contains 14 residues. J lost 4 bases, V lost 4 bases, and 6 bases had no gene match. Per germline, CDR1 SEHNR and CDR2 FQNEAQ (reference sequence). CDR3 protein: CASSSGQLVYGYTF. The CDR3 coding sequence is TGTGCCAGCAGCTCGGGACAGTTAGTCTATGGCTACACCTTC.

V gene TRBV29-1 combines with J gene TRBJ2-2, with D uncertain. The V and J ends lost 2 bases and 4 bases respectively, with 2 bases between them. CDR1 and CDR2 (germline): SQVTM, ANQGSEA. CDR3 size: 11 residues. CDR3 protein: CSVERTGELFF. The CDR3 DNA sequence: TGCAGCGTTGAACGCACCGGGGAGCTGTTTTTT.

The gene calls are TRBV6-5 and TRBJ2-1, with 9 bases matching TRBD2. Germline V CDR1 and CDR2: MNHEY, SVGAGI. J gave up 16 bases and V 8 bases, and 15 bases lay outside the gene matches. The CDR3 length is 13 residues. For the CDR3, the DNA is TGTGCCAGCGGCTTGTCAAATAGCGGGAGAGGTTTCTTC. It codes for CASGLSNSGRGFF.

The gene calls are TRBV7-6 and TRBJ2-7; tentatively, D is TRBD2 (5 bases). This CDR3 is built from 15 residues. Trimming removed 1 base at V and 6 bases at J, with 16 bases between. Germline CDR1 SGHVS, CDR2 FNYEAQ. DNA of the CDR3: TGTGCCAGCAGCTTAGGGCCCCTAGCCACAAGCGAGCAGTACTTC. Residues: CASSLGPLATSEQYF.

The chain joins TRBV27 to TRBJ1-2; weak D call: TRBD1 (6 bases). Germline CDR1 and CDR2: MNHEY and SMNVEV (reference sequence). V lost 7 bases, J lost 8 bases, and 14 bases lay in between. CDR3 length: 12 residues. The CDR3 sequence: CASKKRGGGYTF. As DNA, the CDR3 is TGTGCCAGCAAAAAAAGGGGGGGAGGCTACACCTTC.

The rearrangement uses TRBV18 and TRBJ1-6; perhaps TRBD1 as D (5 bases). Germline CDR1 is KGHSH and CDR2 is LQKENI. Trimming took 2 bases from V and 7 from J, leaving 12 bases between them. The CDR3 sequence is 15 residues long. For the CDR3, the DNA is TGTGCCAGCTCACCATATACAGGAGAGAATTCACCCCTCCACTTT. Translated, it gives CASSPYTGENSPLHF.

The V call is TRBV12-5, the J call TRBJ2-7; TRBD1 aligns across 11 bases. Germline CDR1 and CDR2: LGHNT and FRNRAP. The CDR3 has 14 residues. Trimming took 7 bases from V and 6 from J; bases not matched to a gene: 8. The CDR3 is CASAPGQGAFEQYF. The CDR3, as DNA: TGTGCTAGTGCCCCCGGACAGGGGGCGTTCGAGCAGTACTTC.

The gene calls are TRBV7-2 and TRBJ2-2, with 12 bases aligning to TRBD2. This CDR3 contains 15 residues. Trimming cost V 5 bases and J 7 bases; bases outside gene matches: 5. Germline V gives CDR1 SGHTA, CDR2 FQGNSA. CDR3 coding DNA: TGTGCCAGCAGCATTCTAGCGGGAGGGTTCGGGGAGCTGTTTTTT. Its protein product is CASSILAGGFGELFF.

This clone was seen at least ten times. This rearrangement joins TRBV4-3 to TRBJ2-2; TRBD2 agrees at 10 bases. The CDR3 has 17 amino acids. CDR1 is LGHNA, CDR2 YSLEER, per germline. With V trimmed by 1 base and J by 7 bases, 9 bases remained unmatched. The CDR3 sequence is CASSQVSGRAYGGELFF. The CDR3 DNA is TGCGCCAGCAGCCAAGTCAGCGGGAGGGCCTATGGCGGGGAGCTGTTTTTT.

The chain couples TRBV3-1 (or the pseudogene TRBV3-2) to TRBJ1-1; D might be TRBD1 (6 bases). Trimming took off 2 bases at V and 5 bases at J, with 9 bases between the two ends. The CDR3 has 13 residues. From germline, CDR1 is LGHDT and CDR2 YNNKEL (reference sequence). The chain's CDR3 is CASSQLRGTEAFF. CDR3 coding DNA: TGTGCCAGCAGCCAATTAAGGGGGACTGAAGCTTTCTTT.

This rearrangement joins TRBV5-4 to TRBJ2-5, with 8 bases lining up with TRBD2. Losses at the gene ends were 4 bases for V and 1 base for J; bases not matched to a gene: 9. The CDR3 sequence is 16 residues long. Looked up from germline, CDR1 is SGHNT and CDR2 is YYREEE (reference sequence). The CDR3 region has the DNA TGTGCCAGCAGCCTCGGTAGCGGGACCTTCCAAGAGACCCAGTACTTC. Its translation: CASSLGSGTFQETQYF.

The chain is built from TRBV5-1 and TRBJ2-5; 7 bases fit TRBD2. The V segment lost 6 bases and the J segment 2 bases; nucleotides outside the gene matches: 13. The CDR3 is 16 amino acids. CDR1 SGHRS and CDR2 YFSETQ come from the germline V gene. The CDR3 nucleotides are TGCGCCAGCACCTCCGGGGGGTGGGGGATACAAGAGACCCAGTACTTC. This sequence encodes CASTSGGWGIQETQYF.

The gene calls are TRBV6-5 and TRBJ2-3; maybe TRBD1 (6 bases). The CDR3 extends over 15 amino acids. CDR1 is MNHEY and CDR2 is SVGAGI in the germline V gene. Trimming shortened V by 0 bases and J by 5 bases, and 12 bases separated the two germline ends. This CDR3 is CASSYSLQGVDTQYF. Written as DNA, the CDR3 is TGTGCCAGCAGTTACTCTCTACAGGGAGTAGATACGCAGTATTTT.

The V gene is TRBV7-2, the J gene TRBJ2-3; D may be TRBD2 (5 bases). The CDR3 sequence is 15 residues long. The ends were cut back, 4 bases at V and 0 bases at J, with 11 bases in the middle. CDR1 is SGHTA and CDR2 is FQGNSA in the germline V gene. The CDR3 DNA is TGTGCCAGCAGCTCCGACTACCTTAGCACAGATACGCAGTATTTT. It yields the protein CASSSDYLSTDTQYF.

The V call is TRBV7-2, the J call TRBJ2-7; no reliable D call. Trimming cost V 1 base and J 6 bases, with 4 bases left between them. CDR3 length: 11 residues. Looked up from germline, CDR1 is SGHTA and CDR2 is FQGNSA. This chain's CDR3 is CASSLVGEQYF. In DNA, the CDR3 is TGTGCCAGCAGCTTAGTCGGCGAGCAGTACTTC.

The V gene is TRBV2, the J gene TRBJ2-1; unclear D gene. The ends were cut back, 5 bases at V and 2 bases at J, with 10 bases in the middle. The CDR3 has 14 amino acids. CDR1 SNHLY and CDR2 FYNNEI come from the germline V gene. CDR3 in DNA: TGTGCCAGCAGTTTGGGCTCCCCCTACAATGAGCAGTTCTTC. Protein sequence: CASSLGSPYNEQFF.

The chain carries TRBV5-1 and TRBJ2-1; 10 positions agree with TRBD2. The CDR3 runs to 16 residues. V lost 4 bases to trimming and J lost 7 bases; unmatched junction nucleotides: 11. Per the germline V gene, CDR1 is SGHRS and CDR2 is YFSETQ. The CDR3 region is CASSLTSSGSMNEQFF. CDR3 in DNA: TGCGCCAGCAGCCTTACATCTAGCGGGAGCATGAATGAGCAGTTCTTC.